This entry lists 32 T cell receptor beta chains sequenced from one sample in a study of circulating and synovial CD4+ cells in juvenile arthritis. Libraries were prepared by immunoSEQ multiplex PCR; TCRdb keeps only in-frame clonotypes and omits some of them. The repertoire holds some 14,000 clones, with 80% to 85% as singletons. The specimen sequenced was CD4+ T cells from synovial fluid. These TCRs come from a human patient with juvenile idiopathic arthritis. Some clones in this sample may be carry-over from other donors' samples.

V is TRBV4-2 and J is TRBJ2-2, with D perhaps matching TRBD2 (6 bases). The CDR3 covers 17 residues. The V end lost 0 bases, the J end lost 5 bases, and 16 bases lay between the germline ends. Germline V gene data show CDR1 as LGHNA and CDR2 as YNFKEQ. The CDR3 nucleotides are TGTGCCAGCAGCCAAGAGCAGCCGGGAGCATTGACCGGGGAGCTGTTTTTT. Translation: CASSQEQPGALTGELFF.

V gene TRBV28 combines with J gene TRBJ1-1; no reliable D call. Trimming took off 7 bases at V and 3 bases at J, with 15 bases between the two ends. This CDR3 is 14 amino acids long. Germline V gene data show CDR1 as MDHEN and CDR2 as SYDVKM. The CDR3 DNA follows: TGTGCCAGCAAAACCCCGGGAGGACACACTGAAGCTTTCTTT. Translating gives CASKTPGGHTEAFF.

The chain is built from TRBV28 and TRBJ1-5; 10 nucleotides match TRBD1. The trim removed 6 bases at V and 4 bases at J, leaving 6 bases unmatched. This CDR3 spans 15 amino acids. Germline lookup yields CDR1 MDHEN and CDR2 SYDVKM. This CDR3 is CASRYSDRGNQPQHF. The CDR3 DNA follows: TGTGCCAGCAGATATTCGGACAGGGGGAATCAGCCCCAGCATTTT. Looking up the rest from reference TRBV28 and TRBJ1-5 gives the full variable domain: DVKVTQSSRYLVKRTGEKVFLECVQDMDHENMFWYRQDPGLGLRLIYFSYDVKMKEKGDIPEGYSVSREKKERFSLILESASTNQTSMYLCASRYSDRGNQPQHFGDGTRLSIL.

The rearrangement links TRBV25-1 to TRBJ1-1; the match to TRBD1 covers 11 bases. The CDR3 has 15 residues. Germline V lookup: CDR1 MGHDK, CDR2 SYGVNS. V dropped 3 bases and J dropped 5; count of bases not matched to a gene: 5. The CDR3 DNA reads as TGTGCCAGCAGTGATCCGGGACAGGGGGAAACTGAAGCTTTCTTT. This codes for CASSDPGQGETEAFF.

This clone is a singleton in its sample. The chain couples TRBV7-2 to TRBJ1-1, with D uncertain. Trimming took off 5 bases at V and 2 bases at J, with 15 bases between the two ends. CDR3 length: 15 residues. Germline CDR1 SGHTA, CDR2 FQGNSA. This CDR3 reads CASSPVLEGNTEAFF. CDR3 coding DNA: TGTGCCAGCAGCCCGGTTCTTGAGGGTAACACTGAAGCTTTCTTT.

V usage is TRBV6-5 and J usage is TRBJ2-7; a possible D gene is TRBD2 (5 bases). Per the germline V gene, CDR1 is MNHEY and CDR2 is SVGAGI. The V gene lost 5 bases and the J gene lost 2 bases, with 13 bases spanning the gap. The CDR3 covers 14 residues. The CDR3 here is CASSKTGNPYEQYF. The CDR3 nucleotides are TGTGCCAGCAGTAAGACGGGGAACCCCTACGAGCAGTACTTC.

The V call is TRBV11-2, the J call TRBJ1-5; no clear D. Trimming left V 6 bases short and J 6 bases short, with 12 bases between. CDR3 length equals 13 residues. Per the germline V gene, CDR1 is SGHAT and CDR2 is FQNNGV. In nucleotides, the CDR3 is TGTGCCAGCAGATACACCCGGGGTCAGCCCCAGCATTTT. Amino acids: CASRYTRGQPQHF.

This clone came up once. The V gene is TRBV6-1, the J gene TRBJ2-7; TRBD1 matches at 7 bases. The germline V gene has CDR1 MNHNS and CDR2 SASEGT. V dropped 2 bases and J dropped 1; count of bases not matched to a gene: 5. CDR3 length: 15 amino acids. The CDR3, as DNA: TGTGCCAGCAGTGAATACGACAGGGCTTCCTACGAGCAGTACGTC. This translates into CASSEYDRASYEQYV.

The V gene is TRBV9, the J gene TRBJ2-7; D possibly corresponds to TRBD2 (5 bases). V gave up 0 bases and J gave up 5 bases, with 9 bases separating them. CDR3 length equals 13 residues. From germline, CDR1 is SGDLS and CDR2 YYNGEE. The CDR3 DNA reads TGTGCCAGCAGCGTAGGGACTGGCAACGAGCAGTACTTC. Protein: CASSVGTGNEQYF.

The chain uses TRBV5-4 and TRBJ1-6; TRBD1 aligns across 9 bases. Per germline, CDR1 SGHNT and CDR2 YYREEE (reference sequence). CDR3 length equals 15 residues. J gave up 9 bases and V 3 bases, and 7 bases lay outside the gene matches. In DNA, the CDR3 is TGTGCCAGCAGCTCGGGACAGGGAGTAGGTTCACCCCTCCACTTT. Translating gives CASSSGQGVGSPLHF.

This chain connects TRBV9 to TRBJ2-5; weak D call: TRBD1 (6 bases). Germline loops: CDR1 SGDLS, CDR2 YYNGEE. V lost 0 bases, J lost 4 bases, and 10 bases lay in between. There are 14 residues in the CDR3. The DNA for the CDR3 is TGTGCCAGCAGCGTAGAACTGGGGGCAGAGACCCAGTACTTC. This sequence encodes CASSVELGAETQYF.

V usage is TRBV7-6 and J usage is TRBJ2-1; no definite D call. Trimming pared 2 bases from V and 9 bases from J, leaving 14 bases between. CDR1 and CDR2 (germline): SGHVS, FNYEAQ. The CDR3 runs 14 residues. The CDR3 region is CASSLNALHCEQFF. In nucleotides, the CDR3 is TGTGCCAGCAGCTTAAATGCCCTCCACTGTGAGCAGTTCTTC.

The chain recombines TRBV6-5 with TRBJ1-2; 8 bases are a match to TRBD1. The CDR3 covers 14 residues. Unmatched junction bases numbered 6, after V lost 6 bases and J lost 3 bases. Germline assignment: CDR1 MNHEY and CDR2 SVGAGI. The CDR3 here is CASSETGVDYGYTF. In nucleotides, the CDR3 is TGTGCCAGCAGCGAGACAGGGGTCGACTATGGCTACACCTTC.

The rearrangement uses TRBV2 and TRBJ1-1; D unclear. Trimming left V 10 bases short and J 0 bases short, with 9 bases between. The CDR3 loop spans 12 amino acids. CDR1 is SNHLY and CDR2 is FYNNEI in the germline V gene. The CDR3 nucleotides are TGTGCCACTAGGAGGGTGAACACTGAAGCTTTCTTT. Protein: CATRRVNTEAFF.

The chain employs TRBV4-3 and TRBJ2-5, with 11 positions matching TRBD2. V lost 0 bases, J lost 2 bases, and 2 bases stayed unmatched. The CDR3 extends over 16 amino acids. Germline values: CDR1 LGHNA, CDR2 YSLEER. CDR3 DNA: TGCGCCAGCAGCCAAGATCTAGCGGGGGGTCAAGAGACCCAGTACTTC. Protein product: CASSQDLAGGQETQYF.

The rearrangement joins TRBV6-6 to TRBJ1-2, with D unresolved. From germline, CDR1 is MNHNY and CDR2 SVGAGI (reference sequence). Trimming took off 0 bases at V and 3 bases at J, with 11 bases between the two ends. This CDR3 has 15 amino acids. CDR3 coding DNA: TGTGCCAGCAGTTACTCGACACGACCGGACTATGGCTACACCTTC. This sequence encodes CASSYSTRPDYGYTF.

The chain couples TRBV6-5 to TRBJ1-3; 7 bases line up with TRBD1. Germline V gene sequence: CDR1 MNHEY, CDR2 SVGAGI. V shed 6 bases and J 4 bases; nucleotides not matched to a gene: 9. This CDR3 has 15 amino acids. CDR3 region: CASRRGDSSGNTIYF. The CDR3 DNA reads as TGTGCCAGCAGAAGAGGGGACAGCTCGGGAAACACCATATATTTT.

This chain uses TRBV7-2 with TRBJ2-7, with D possibly matching TRBD2 (5 bases). The ends were cut back, 3 bases at V and 3 bases at J, with 9 bases in the middle. There are 13 residues in the CDR3. CDR1 is SGHTA, CDR2 FQGNSA, per germline. This CDR3 is CASSFGRVYEQYF. CDR3 in DNA: TGTGCCAGCAGCTTTGGGCGGGTCTACGAGCAGTACTTC.

V gene TRBV7-8 combines with J gene TRBJ2-3, with unresolved D. With 2 bases removed from V and 2 bases from J, the gap between germline ends came to 20 bases. Germline loops: CDR1 SGHVS, CDR2 FQNEAQ. The CDR3 has 18 amino acids. The CDR3 here is CASSLSSTAAAPTDTQYF. Here the CDR3 DNA reads TGTGCCAGCAGCTTATCTTCGACTGCGGCGGCCCCCACAGATACGCAGTATTTT.

This clone has just one count. The gene calls are TRBV27 and TRBJ2-2, with 7 bases aligning to TRBD2. V shed 7 bases, J shed 0 bases, and the junction held 5 bases outside the gene matches. CDR3 size: 15 residues. Germline assignment: CDR1 MNHEY and CDR2 SMNVEV (reference sequence). CDR3 sequence reads: CASTLGGTNTGELFF. DNA of the CDR3: TGTGCCAGCACCTTGGGGGGGACGAACACCGGGGAGCTGTTTTTT.

The chain couples TRBV30 to TRBJ2-3; D might be TRBD1 (7 bases). V lost 0 bases, J lost 3 bases, and 10 bases lay in between. Germline V CDR1 and CDR2: GTSNPN, SVGIG (reference sequence). The CDR3 is 14 amino acids. DNA of the CDR3: TGTGCCTGGAGTGTACCAGGGGGGACAGATACGCAGTATTTT. This sequence encodes CAWSVPGGTDTQYF.

There are a few counts of this clone. This rearrangement joins TRBV30 to TRBJ1-1; the D gene is possibly TRBD1 (5 bases). Trimming removed 1 base at V and 1 base at J, with 7 bases between. This CDR3 region has 13 residues. CDR1 GTSNPN and CDR2 SVGIG come from the germline V gene (reference sequence). The CDR3 spells CAWSAQGNTEAFF. DNA for the CDR3: TGTGCCTGGAGTGCCCAGGGGAACACTGAAGCTTTCTTT.

The rearrangement links TRBV12-5 to TRBJ1-1, with D perhaps matching TRBD1 (5 bases). Germline V lookup: CDR1 LGHNT, CDR2 FRNRAP. The CDR3 extends over 13 amino acids. Trimming removed 4 bases at V and 4 bases at J, with 10 bases between. The CDR3 is CASGSQGATEAFF. The CDR3 nucleotides are TGTGCTAGTGGTTCACAAGGGGCCACTGAAGCTTTCTTT. The full variable domain, completed using reference TRBV12-5 and TRBJ1-1, is DARVTQTPRHKVTEMGQEVTMRCQPILGHNTVFWYRQTMMQGLELLAYFRNRAPLDDSGMPKDRFSAEMPDATLATLKIQPSEPRDSAVYFCASGSQGATEAFFGQGTRLTVV.

Turning to this clone: The junction does not match germline at one end; this may be a read error. The CDR3 protein is CASGGQGLGYGHTF. Written as DNA, the CDR3 is TGTGCCAGCGGGGGACAGGGTCTGGGCTATGGCCACACCTTC. The V call is TRBV6-5, the J call TRBJ1-2; TRBD1 aligns across 9 bases. The CDR3 loop spans 14 amino acids. The germline CDR1 and CDR2 sequences are MNHEY and SVGAGI.

This clone is labeled as medium-sized. The CDR3 DNA reads as TGTGCCAGTAGGGAAGACAGAGCGGGAGGAAACACCATATATTTT. Translating it yields CASREDRAGGNTIYF. The V gene is TRBV19, the J gene TRBJ1-3; perhaps TRBD1 as D (5 bases). CDR3 size: 15 residues. Germline values: CDR1 LNHDA, CDR2 SQIVND (reference sequence). V lost 6 bases and J lost 4, with 16 bases in between.

With respect to this clone: Distinct nucleotide sequences in the sample also encode this CDR3. The rearrangement links TRBV7-6 to TRBJ1-1, with D unclear. Germline values: CDR1 SGHVS, CDR2 FNYEAQ. The CDR3 covers 11 residues. V lost 5 bases to trimming and J lost 5 bases, with 6 bases between them. CDR3 sequence (DNA): TGTGCCAGCAGCCACGGGACTGAAGCTTTCTTT. Translation: CASSHGTEAFF.

This sequence joins TRBV7-3 and TRBJ1-2, with 8 bases aligning to TRBD1. The CDR3 runs 17 residues. The V and J ends lost 0 bases and 8 bases, in that order; junction bases with no gene match: 14. Germline CDR1 SGHTA, CDR2 FQGTGA. CDR3 nucleotides: TGTGCCAGCAGCTTAACATCCCTGGACAGGGTTCGTAGGGGCTACACCTTC. This sequence encodes CASSLTSLDRVRRGYTF.

Points on this clone: This sample also contains other DNA sequences that code for the same CDR3. The CDR3 spells CASSLDGGVYNEQFF. The CDR3 nucleotides are TGTGCCAGCAGCTTAGACGGCGGGGTATACAATGAGCAGTTCTTC. The chain carries TRBV7-2 and TRBJ2-1, with TRBD2 as a possible D gene (6 bases). This CDR3 is 15 amino acids long. CDR1 SGHTA and CDR2 FQGNSA come from the germline V gene. V was pared by 1 base and J by 4 bases, with 11 bases between. Together with reference TRBV7-2 and TRBJ2-1, the CDR3 gives the full variable domain: GAGVSQSPSNKVTEKGKDVELRCDPISGHTALYWYRQSLGQGLEFLIYFQGNSAPDKSGLPSDRFSAERTGGSVSTLTIQRTQQEDSAVYLCASSLDGGVYNEQFFGPGTRLTVL.

J is TRBJ1-1 and V is TRBV19; maybe TRBD1 (5 bases). V lost 3 bases to trimming and J lost 4 bases, with 9 bases between them. There are 13 residues in the CDR3. Germline assignment: CDR1 LNHDA and CDR2 SQIVND (reference sequence). For the CDR3, the DNA is TGTGCCAGTAGTATTTCAGGGCTCACTGAAGCTTTCTTT. It yields the protein CASSISGLTEAFF.

This clone was seen only once. The chain has TRBV7-2 and TRBJ1-2, with D tentatively TRBD1 (5 bases). CDR1 SGHTA and CDR2 FQGNSA come from the germline V gene. There are 18 residues in the CDR3. Trimming removed 2 bases from V and 3 bases from J, with 22 bases in between. In DNA form, the CDR3 reads TGTGCCAGCAGCTTATTCGCGGGGAAAGTGGGGGTGGACTATGGCTACACCTTC. It codes for CASSLFAGKVGVDYGYTF.

The chain combines TRBV7-2 with TRBJ2-7; perhaps TRBD1 as D (6 bases). Germline-derived CDR1 and CDR2 are SGHTA and FQGNSA. CDR3 length equals 14 residues. V gave up 3 bases and J gave up 5 bases, with 14 bases separating them. The CDR3, as DNA: TGTGCCAGCAGCTTGCTTGGGACACGGAACGAGCAGTACTTC. It is translated as CASSLLGTRNEQYF.

The rearrangement links TRBV19 to TRBJ1-2; a possible D gene is TRBD1 (6 bases). With 5 bases removed from V and 4 bases from J, the gap between germline ends came to 17 bases. This CDR3 contains 15 residues. Germline CDR1 is LNHDA and CDR2 is SQIVND (reference sequence). The CDR3 region has the DNA TGTGCCAGTAGTCCACAGGGTAGTATCTCCTATGGCTACACCTTC. Its protein is CASSPQGSISYGYTF.